Listed below are T cell receptor beta chains from one sample, sequenced in a study of OX40 agonist ivuxolimab in advanced cancers. Generated by immunoSEQ multiplex PCR, the TCRdb table keeps only in-frame clones and is missing some. The sample records tens of thousands of clones, about 85% being singletons. Sequencing was performed on CD4+ or CD8+ T cells sorted from blood, taken in a trial of the OX40 agonist ivuxolimab. These receptors were collected from an adult with an advanced solid tumor such as melanoma, head and neck, liver or kidney cancer. The CDR3 runs from the conserved cysteine through the conserved F or W. Fields, in order: V gene, J gene, D gene, clone size, CDR3 protein, CDR3 DNA. A D gene is named only where the DNA matches it firmly. Where a row states a size, it is once, few, many or the class of an expanded clone; other rows omit it.

V gene: TRBV6-5
J gene: TRBJ2-7
D gene: .
clone size: once
CDR3 protein: CASSSARQASYEQYF
CDR3 DNA: TGTGCCAGCAGTTCGGCCCGACAGGCCTCCTACGAGCAGTACTTC

V gene: TRBV6-6
J gene: TRBJ1-5
D gene: TRBD1
clone size: .
CDR3 protein: CASSRAGGNQPQHF
CDR3 DNA: TGTGCCAGCTCCCGAGCAGGGGGGAATCAGCCCCAGCATTTT

V gene: TRBV4-3
J gene: TRBJ2-2
D gene: .
clone size: .
CDR3 protein: CASSRGTNTGELFF
CDR3 DNA: TGCGCCAGCAGCCGCGGGACGAACACCGGGGAGCTGTTTTTT

V gene: TRBV15
J gene: TRBJ2-5
D gene: .
clone size: .
CDR3 protein: CATSRKGETQYF
CDR3 DNA: TGTGCCACCAGCAGGAAAGGAGAGACCCAGTACTTC

V gene: TRBV18
J gene: TRBJ2-5
D gene: .
clone size: .
CDR3 protein: CASSPRDTQETQYF
CDR3 DNA: TGTGCCAGCTCACCCCGGGACACTCAAGAGACCCAGTACTTC

V gene: TRBV11-2
J gene: TRBJ1-2
D gene: TRBD1
clone size: .
CDR3 protein: CASSLDREGQKYGYTF
CDR3 DNA: TGTGCCAGCAGCTTAGATCGGGAGGGACAGAAATATGGCTACACCTTC

V gene: TRBV7-6
J gene: TRBJ2-3
D gene: TRBD1
clone size: .
CDR3 protein: CASSFPPDSGTGPSTDTQYF
CDR3 DNA: TGTGCCAGCAGCTTCCCTCCCGACTCCGGGACAGGGCCTAGCACAGATACGCAGTATTTT

V gene: TRBV28
J gene: TRBJ2-7
D gene: .
clone size: .
CDR3 protein: CASSSGREQYF
CDR3 DNA: TGTGCCAGCAGCTCCGGCCGGGAGCAGTACTTC

V gene: TRBV6-5
J gene: TRBJ2-6
D gene: .
clone size: .
CDR3 protein: CASSSQAGANVLTF
CDR3 DNA: TGTGCCAGCAGTTCTCAGGCTGGGGCCAACGTCCTGACTTTC

V gene: TRBV7-2
J gene: TRBJ1-2
D gene: .
clone size: .
CDR3 protein: CASSPPTGLGGYTF
CDR3 DNA: TGTGCCAGCAGCCCCCCCACAGGGCTGGGAGGCTACACCTTC

V gene: TRBV6-1
J gene: TRBJ1-2
D gene: .
clone size: .
CDR3 protein: CASSRTVDNYGYTF
CDR3 DNA: TGTGCCAGCAGCCGGACAGTCGATAACTATGGCTACACCTTC

V gene: TRBV4-1
J gene: TRBJ1-5
D gene: .
clone size: .
CDR3 protein: CASSQDQVRGSNQPQHF
CDR3 DNA: TGCGCCAGCAGCCAAGATCAGGTGCGGGGGAGCAATCAGCCCCAGCATTTT

V gene: TRBV6-1
J gene: TRBJ2-3
D gene: TRBD1
clone size: .
CDR3 protein: CASSEAWDRGPQYF
CDR3 DNA: TGTGCCAGCAGTGAAGCGTGGGACAGGGGGCCGCAGTATTTT

V gene: TRBV2
J gene: TRBJ2-7
D gene: .
clone size: .
CDR3 protein: CASKSSQGGGREQYF
CDR3 DNA: TGTGCCAGCAAATCCTCTCAGGGAGGGGGTCGCGAGCAGTACTTC

V gene: TRBV5-4
J gene: TRBJ2-5
D gene: .
clone size: .
CDR3 protein: CASSFRQTRGETQYF
CDR3 DNA: TGTGCCAGCAGCTTTCGACAGACCCGAGGGGAGACCCAGTACTTC

V gene: TRBV11-2
J gene: TRBJ1-2
D gene: TRBD1
clone size: once
CDR3 protein: CASSFVGGGQDGYTF
CDR3 DNA: TGTGCCAGCAGCTTTGTCGGAGGGGGCCAGGATGGCTACACCTTC

V gene: TRBV9
J gene: TRBJ1-2
D gene: .
clone size: .
CDR3 protein: CASSVQGRGYTF
CDR3 DNA: TGTGCCAGCAGCGTACAGGGGAGAGGCTACACCTTC

V gene: TRBV9
J gene: TRBJ2-3
D gene: TRBD2
clone size: few
CDR3 protein: CASSVAPGRGGTDTQYF
CDR3 DNA: TGTGCCAGCAGCGTCGCTCCGGGGCGGGGGGGCACAGATACGCAGTATTTT

V gene: TRBV5-6
J gene: TRBJ2-3
D gene: .
clone size: .
CDR3 protein: CASSLEGLGDTGDTQYF
CDR3 DNA: TGTGCCAGCAGCTTGGAGGGCTTGGGGGACACGGGAGATACGCAGTATTTT

V gene: TRBV11-2
J gene: TRBJ1-5
D gene: .
clone size: .
CDR3 protein: CASSSQGGNQPQHF
CDR3 DNA: TGTGCCAGCAGCTCTCAGGGCGGCAATCAGCCCCAGCATTTT

V gene: TRBV7-3
J gene: TRBJ2-5
D gene: .
clone size: .
CDR3 protein: CASSTSGGETQYF
CDR3 DNA: TGTGCCAGCAGCACCAGCGGTGGGGAGACCCAGTACTTC

V gene: TRBV11-2
J gene: TRBJ1-2
D gene: .
clone size: .
CDR3 protein: CASSLSDVNYGYTF
CDR3 DNA: TGTGCCAGCAGCTTATCCGACGTGAACTATGGCTACACCTTC

V gene: TRBV12-1
J gene: TRBJ1-1
D gene: .
clone size: .
CDR3 protein: CAMTIGGAFF
CDR3 DNA: TGTGCCATGACGATCGGGGGAGCTTTCTTT

V gene: TRBV6-1
J gene: TRBJ1-3
D gene: .
clone size: .
CDR3 protein: CASRLDSSGNTIYF
CDR3 DNA: TGTGCCAGCAGATTGGACTCTTCTGGAAACACCATATATTTT

V gene: TRBV25-1
J gene: TRBJ2-7
D gene: .
clone size: .
CDR3 protein: CASSENWGYEQYF
CDR3 DNA: TGTGCCAGCAGTGAAAATTGGGGGTACGAGCAGTACTTC

V gene: TRBV7-9
J gene: TRBJ2-1
D gene: .
clone size: .
CDR3 protein: CASSLGTRTNEQFF
CDR3 DNA: TGTGCCAGCAGCTTAGGGACTCGTACCAATGAGCAGTTCTTC

V gene: TRBV18
J gene: TRBJ1-3
D gene: .
clone size: .
CDR3 protein: CASSPFRARSGNTIYF
CDR3 DNA: TGTGCCAGCTCACCATTTAGGGCACGCTCTGGAAACACCATATATTTT

V gene: TRBV7-8
J gene: TRBJ1-1
D gene: .
clone size: few
CDR3 protein: CASSLEGQNTEAFF
CDR3 DNA: TGTGCCAGCAGCTTAGAGGGACAGAACACTGAAGCTTTCTTT

V gene: TRBV6-5
J gene: TRBJ1-1
D gene: .
clone size: .
CDR3 protein: CASRLRGNTEAFF
CDR3 DNA: TGTGCCAGCAGACTTAGAGGGAACACTGAAGCTTTCTTT

V gene: TRBV18
J gene: TRBJ2-3
D gene: TRBD1
clone size: .
CDR3 protein: CASSPDRGITDTQYF
CDR3 DNA: TGTGCCAGCTCACCGGACAGGGGGATCACAGATACGCAGTATTTT

V gene: TRBV7-3
J gene: TRBJ2-1
D gene: .
clone size: .
CDR3 protein: CASSLRGGGQYNEQFF
CDR3 DNA: TGTGCCAGCAGCCTTCGGGGCGGGGGCCAATACAATGAGCAGTTCTTC

V gene: TRBV4-2
J gene: TRBJ1-5
D gene: TRBD1
clone size: .
CDR3 protein: CASSQGIPGQGNQPQHF
CDR3 DNA: TGTGCCAGCAGCCAAGGGATCCCGGGACAGGGAAACCAGCCCCAGCATTTT

V gene: TRBV5-8
J gene: TRBJ2-5
D gene: .
clone size: .
CDR3 protein: CASSLSGRAQETQYF
CDR3 DNA: TGTGCCAGCAGCTTGAGCGGCAGGGCGCAAGAGACCCAGTACTTC

V gene: TRBV28
J gene: TRBJ1-5
D gene: .
clone size: .
CDR3 protein: CATQEVGNQPQHF
CDR3 DNA: TGTGCCACCCAGGAGGTAGGCAATCAGCCCCAGCATTTT

V gene: TRBV28
J gene: TRBJ1-2
D gene: TRBD1
clone size: .
CDR3 protein: CASSSTGTGVGYGYTF
CDR3 DNA: TGTGCCAGCAGTTCGACCGGGACAGGGGTTGGCTATGGCTACACCTTC

V gene: TRBV7-3
J gene: TRBJ2-3
D gene: .
clone size: .
CDR3 protein: CASSLKSGASTDTQYF
CDR3 DNA: TGTGCCAGCAGCTTAAAGAGCGGAGCGAGCACAGATACGCAGTATTTT

V gene: TRBV29-1
J gene: TRBJ1-2
D gene: .
clone size: .
CDR3 protein: CSVGSPGEGYGYTF
CDR3 DNA: TGCAGCGTTGGGTCCCCGGGGGAGGGCTATGGCTACACCTTC

V gene: TRBV7-3
J gene: TRBJ2-7
D gene: .
clone size: .
CDR3 protein: CASSPGPGKESYEQYF
CDR3 DNA: TGTGCCAGCAGCCCCGGTCCGGGAAAAGAATCCTACGAGCAGTACTTC

V gene: TRBV18
J gene: TRBJ1-5
D gene: TRBD1
clone size: .
CDR3 protein: CASSPGQGNQPQHF
CDR3 DNA: TGTGCCAGCTCACCTGGACAGGGGAATCAGCCCCAGCATTTT

V gene: TRBV5-1
J gene: TRBJ2-5
D gene: .
clone size: .
CDR3 protein: CASSLQGGPQETQYF
CDR3 DNA: TGCGCCAGCAGCTTGCAGGGGGGCCCCCAAGAGACCCAGTACTTC

V gene: TRBV7-2
J gene: TRBJ2-1
D gene: TRBD2
clone size: .
CDR3 protein: CASSYLAAGNEQFF
CDR3 DNA: TGTGCCAGCAGCTATCTAGCGGCGGGAAATGAGCAGTTCTTC